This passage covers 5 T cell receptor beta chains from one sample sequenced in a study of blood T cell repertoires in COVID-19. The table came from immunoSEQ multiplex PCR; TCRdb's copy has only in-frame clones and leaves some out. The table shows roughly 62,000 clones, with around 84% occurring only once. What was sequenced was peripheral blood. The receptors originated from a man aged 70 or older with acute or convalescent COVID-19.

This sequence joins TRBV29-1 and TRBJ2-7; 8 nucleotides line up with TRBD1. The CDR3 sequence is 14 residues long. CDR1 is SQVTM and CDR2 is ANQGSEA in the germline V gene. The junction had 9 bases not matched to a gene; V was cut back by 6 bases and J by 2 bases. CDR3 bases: TGCAGCGTCAAGTCCCGGGACAGGACCTACGAGCAGTACTTC. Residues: CSVKSRDRTYEQYF.

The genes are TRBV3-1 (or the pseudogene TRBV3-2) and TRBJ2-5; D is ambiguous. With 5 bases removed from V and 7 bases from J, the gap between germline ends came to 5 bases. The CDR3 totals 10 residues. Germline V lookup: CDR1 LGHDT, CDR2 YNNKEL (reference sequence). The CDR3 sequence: CASSSGTQYF. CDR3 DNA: TGTGCCAGCAGCTCGGGGACCCAGTACTTC.

The CDR3 region has the DNA TGTGCCAGCAGCCAAGGAGAGGCGGGTACGCAGTATTTT. This translates into CASSQGEAGTQYF. The chain employs TRBV3-1 (or the pseudogene TRBV3-2) and TRBJ2-3; D might be TRBD2 (5 bases). The CDR3 length is 13 residues. Germline lookup yields CDR1 LGHDT and CDR2 YNNKEL (reference sequence). Trimming took off 1 base at V and 8 bases at J, with 10 bases between the two ends.

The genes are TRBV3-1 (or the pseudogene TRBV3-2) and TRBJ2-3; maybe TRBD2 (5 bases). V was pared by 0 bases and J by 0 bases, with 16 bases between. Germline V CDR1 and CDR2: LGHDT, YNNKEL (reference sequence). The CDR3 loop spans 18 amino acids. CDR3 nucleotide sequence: TGTGCCAGCAGCCAAGATCTAGGAGCGGTCCCTAGCACAGATACGCAGTATTTT. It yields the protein CASSQDLGAVPSTDTQYF.

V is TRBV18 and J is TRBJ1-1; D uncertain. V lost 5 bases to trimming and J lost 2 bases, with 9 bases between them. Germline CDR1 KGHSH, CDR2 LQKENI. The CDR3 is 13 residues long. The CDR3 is CASSETINTEAFF. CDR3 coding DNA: TGTGCCAGCTCAGAGACAATTAACACTGAAGCTTTCTTT.